This T cell receptor (beta chain) derives from a study of T cells in Graves' hyperthyroidism and ophthalmopathy. Amplification targeted TCR beta CDR3 regions from RNA transcripts. HTBI primers were the set used in a first-round RT-PCR of the TCR CDR3. In TCRdb, the multiplex PCR reads were re-called with MiXCR into one record per CDR3 protein. The repertoire consists of about 570,000 distinct CDR3 sequences, with less than 15% occurring once and the leading ten covering over 11%. Graves' hyperthyroidism was deemed stable absent ophthalmopathy progression within 18 months. Uncontrolled infection, other autoimmune disease, pregnancy and lactation each barred patients from inclusion. Together with thyroid ultrasound, orbital computed tomography, serum thyroxine and TRAb, clinical symptoms were used for diagnoses. This clonotype was observed many times. The sequencing input was blood. This clonotype was obtained from a woman in her thirties or forties with Graves' hyperthyroidism.

The CDR3 loop is CASSYLWGGGQLVSNQPQHF. The CDR3 DNA reads as TGTGCCAGCAGTTACTTGTGGGGCGGGGGACAGTTGGTGAGCAATCAGCCCCAGCATTTT. V is TRBV6-5 and J is TRBJ1-5; 7 bases fit TRBD1. This CDR3 has 20 residues. Germline V gene sequence: CDR1 MNHEY, CDR2 SVGAGI. J was trimmed by 1 base and V by 1 base; bases with no gene match: 16.